This T cell receptor (beta chain) was documented in a study of early T cells in non-severe SARS-CoV-2 infection (dated by TCRdb to about 2021). Background for the entire study: Bulk RNA from unsorted whole blood was used for TCR sequencing, so alpha and beta chains could not be paired.

The investigation overall reported the following: VDJdb matching was skewed toward anti-spike CD8 responses and likely underestimated virus-specific expansions by missing private and CD4 specificities.

The germline V gene encodes CDR1 LGHNA and CDR2 YNFKEQ. Including cysteine and phenylalanine, the CDR3 has 18 amino acids. Left in the record is the CDR3 DNA by itself, 54 bases read in frame from the first base. V lost 4 bases and J lost 2 bases, and the count of bases not matched to a germline gene is 14. Ten or more counts support this clonotype. Which antigen it targets is not known. Base qualities were left out, and no much larger clone turns up one base away. Receptors were amplified or captured by 5' RACE. Sequenced on a NextSeq 500. The TCR library protocol attached unique molecular identifiers to individual cDNA molecules to correct for sequencing error and PCR bias. Sequencing covered both TCR alpha and beta chains, and within each sample the abundances of alpha and beta sequences were tightly co-correlated. In the paper's pipeline: Decombinator V4 was used to annotate TCR sequences for V gene, J gene and CDR3. TCRs were defined as expanded if a significant change between any two time points was detected under a Poisson model with p below 0.0001. TCR abundances were normalised to the total number of TCRs sequenced per sample and expressed as counts per million. MAIT TCRs were defined by TRAV1-2 paired with TRAJ12, TRAJ20 or TRAJ33, and iNKT TCRs by TRAV10 paired with TRAJ18. VDJdb, accessed 1 November 2021, was searched for CMV, EBV and SARS-CoV-2 annotated TCRs, with TCRs annotated for multiple antigens excluded. The raw public reads went through TCRdb reprocessing: fastp at Q25, MiXCR clone calling, in-frame beta chains kept. Identical CDR3 protein sequences are pooled into one entry, listed with their most common genes and DNA. The V and J calls here are based on TCRdb, not the publication. The sample table contains more than 90,000 distinct CDR3 sequences; only one count was recorded for less than 15% of them. The ten largest clones add up to around 2.4% of the sample.

A case-control design nested within a healthcare worker cohort in London, UK, was used, with weekly nasopharyngeal swab PCR tests and blood sampling performed. Healthcare workers were enrolled in the week of the UK lockdown, from 23 to 31 March 2020, and were followed every week for up to about 16 weeks. The TCR comes from an adult who was a healthcare worker with PCR-confirmed SARS-CoV-2 infection or an uninfected control (not recorded which). Rearrangement joined TRBV4-2 to TRBJ2-3; 8 central bases correspond to TRBD2. The sample taken for sequencing was whole blood. This receptor carries the CDR3 CASSRAGVASGYTDTQYF. Here is the DNA: TGTGCCAGCAGCCGCGCGGGGGTGGCTAGCGGGTACACAGATACGCAGTATTTT.